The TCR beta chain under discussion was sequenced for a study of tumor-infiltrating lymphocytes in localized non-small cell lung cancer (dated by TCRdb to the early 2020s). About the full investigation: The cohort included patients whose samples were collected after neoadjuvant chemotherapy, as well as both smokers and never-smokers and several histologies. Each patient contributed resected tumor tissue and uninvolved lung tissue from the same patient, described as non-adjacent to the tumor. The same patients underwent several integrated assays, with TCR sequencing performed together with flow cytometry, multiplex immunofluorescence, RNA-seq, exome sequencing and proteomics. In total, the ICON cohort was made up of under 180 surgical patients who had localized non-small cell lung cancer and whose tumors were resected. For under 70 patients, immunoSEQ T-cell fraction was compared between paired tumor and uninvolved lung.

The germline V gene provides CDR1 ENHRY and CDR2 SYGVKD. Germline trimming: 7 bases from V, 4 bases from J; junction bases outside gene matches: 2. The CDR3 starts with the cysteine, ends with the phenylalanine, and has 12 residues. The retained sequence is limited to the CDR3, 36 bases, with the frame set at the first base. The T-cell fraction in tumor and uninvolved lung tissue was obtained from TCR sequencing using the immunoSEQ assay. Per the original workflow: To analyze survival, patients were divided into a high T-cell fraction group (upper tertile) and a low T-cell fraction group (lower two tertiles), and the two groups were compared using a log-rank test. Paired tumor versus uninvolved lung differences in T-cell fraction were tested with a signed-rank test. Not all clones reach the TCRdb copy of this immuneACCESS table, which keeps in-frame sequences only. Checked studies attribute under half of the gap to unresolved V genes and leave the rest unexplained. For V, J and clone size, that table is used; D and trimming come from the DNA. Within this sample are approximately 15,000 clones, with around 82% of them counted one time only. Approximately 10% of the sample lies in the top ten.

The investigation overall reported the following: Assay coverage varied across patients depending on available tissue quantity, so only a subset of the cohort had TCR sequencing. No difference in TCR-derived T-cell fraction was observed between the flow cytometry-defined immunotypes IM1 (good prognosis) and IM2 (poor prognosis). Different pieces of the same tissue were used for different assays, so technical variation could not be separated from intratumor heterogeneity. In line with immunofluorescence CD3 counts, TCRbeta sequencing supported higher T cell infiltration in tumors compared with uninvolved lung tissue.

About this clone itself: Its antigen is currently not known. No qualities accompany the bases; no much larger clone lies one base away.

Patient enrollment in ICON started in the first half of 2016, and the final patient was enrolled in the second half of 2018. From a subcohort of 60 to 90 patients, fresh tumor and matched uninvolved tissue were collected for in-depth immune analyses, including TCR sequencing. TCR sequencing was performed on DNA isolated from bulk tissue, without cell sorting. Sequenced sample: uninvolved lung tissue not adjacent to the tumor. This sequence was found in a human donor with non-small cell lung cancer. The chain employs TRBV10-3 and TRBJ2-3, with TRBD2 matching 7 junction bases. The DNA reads TGTGCCATCAAAGCGGGATCAGATACGCAGTATTTT. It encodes CAIKAGSDTQYF.